This T cell receptor beta chain was found in a study of CD8 T cells in Susac syndrome (dated by TCRdb to the late 2010s). For context, the study as a whole: Of the Susac syndrome patients who were sequenced, roughly eight were in clinical remission while six had clinically active disease. At blood withdrawal, Susac syndrome patients were either therapy-naive, taking corticosteroids (in some cases with IVIg as well), or taking IVIg alone. The study used repertoire sequencing to test whether antigen drove CD8+ T cell activation and differentiation in Susac syndrome. Points the paper makes about the study in general: The number of individuals in the TCR sequencing and HLA analysis was recognized as being relatively small. No clonal expansion was detected in the CD4+ T cell repertoire of Susac syndrome patients.

Details on this clonotype: Its binding antigen is unknown. Base qualities are not provided; no much larger clone lies one nucleotide away.

RNA was extracted with the RNeasy kit and roughly 0.5 to 1 ug was reverse transcribed using random hexamers. The immunoSEQ multiplex PCR assay, covering 54 Vbeta and 13 Jbeta segments, was used to amplify TCR beta CDR3 regions. To correct PCR amplification bias, a synthetic template baseline was used for both primer optimization and computational correction. The authors processed their data as follows. Reads were annotated to V, D and J genes per IMGT and analyzed with immunoSEQ Analyzer, keeping only productive sequences. To calculate clonality, Shannon entropy was normalized by log2 of the number of productive unique sequences and then subtracted from one. For each patient and control, public and private clones were evaluated among the 100 most prevalent clones. Clones were defined as Susac-specific when absent from the healthy and MS cohorts, from about 970 published viral clones and from other ImmuneACCESS disease sequences. The public reads were run again by TCRdb, first through fastp at Q25 and then through MiXCR, and only productive beta chains were kept. Entries are consolidated by CDR3 protein sequence, retaining the most common genes and DNA. What appears here as the V and J calls and clone size reflects TCRdb's work, not the paper's. Present in this sample are some 68,000 distinct CDR3 sequences, 85% to 95% of which were seen just once. The ten largest clones add up to roughly 0.16% of the sample.

Peripheral blood CD8+ and CD4+ T cells from healthy donors, Susac syndrome patients and multiple sclerosis patients were profiled by high-throughput TCR beta sequencing. The Susac syndrome patients fulfilled recently defined diagnostic criteria for either definite or probable disease. Bulk CD8+ and CD4+ T cells were purified magnetically by negative isolation, whereas CD8+ TEMRA cells were enriched by FACS. Blood was drawn into EDTA tubes, processed within 24 hours, and PBMCs were isolated by density gradient centrifugation. PBMCs intended for TCR sequencing were cryopreserved in liquid nitrogen and thawed later in a water bath at 37 degrees C. Purity of sorted or isolated CD4+, CD8+ and CD8+ TEMRA cells was at least 90%. CDR1 is given as SGHTA and CDR2 as FQGNSA, both from the germline V gene. The junction shows trimming of 3 bases on V and 3 bases on J, plus 21 bases between the germline ends. The CDR3 sequence holds 17 residues, the cysteine and phenylalanine included. Kept here is only the CDR3 DNA, which spans 51 bases and is read in frame from base 1.

Here the chain combines TRBV7-2 and TRBJ2-7; the D segment could be TRBD1, given 6 matching bases. Sequencing input: CD4+ T cells from PBMCs. The TCR sequence derives from a human donor with Susac syndrome. In nucleotide form, the sequence is TGTGCCAGCAGCTTTTTGCCCCCGGGGCAGGGGAACTACGAGCAGTACTTC. It codes for CASSFLPPGQGNYEQYF.